This TCR beta chain is drawn from a study of T cell responses to AZD1222 COVID-19 vaccine. Regarding the study as a whole: Donors, mostly white British, included more females; clonal diversity was possibly underestimated. The study reported that nearly half of spike-specific TCRs target unmutated variant regions. Vaccine-related CD4 TCRs covered spike, predominating at 160-218 and 743-854. When two AZD1222 doses had been given, Spike-specific TCR breadth and depth rose.

From germline, CDR1 is GTSNPN and CDR2 SVGIG (reference sequence). The CDR3 length is 13 residues. The ends were cut back, 4 bases at V and 4 bases at J, with 13 bases in the middle. TCRdb's copy holds only in-frame clones and misses some; the assay was immunoSEQ multiplex PCR. This table has about 63,000 clones, under 90% appearing once. Of note for this clone: The antigen is not known.

This chain uses TRBV30 with TRBJ2-5; D call uncertain. The starting material was peripheral blood, obtained 28 days after the second AZD1222 dose. The receptor's source is an adult who received the AZD1222 COVID-19 vaccine. The CDR3 DNA follows: TGTGCCTGGAATGGCCCAAACGGAGAGACCCAGTACTTC. Translated: CAWNGPNGETQYF. Filled out from reference TRBV30 and TRBJ2-5, the complete variable domain reads SQTIHQWPATLVQPVGSPLSLECTVEGTSNPNLYWYRQAAGRGLQLLFYSVGIGQISSEVPQNLSASRPQDRQFILSSKKLLLSDSGFYLCAWNGPNGETQYFGPGTRLLVL.